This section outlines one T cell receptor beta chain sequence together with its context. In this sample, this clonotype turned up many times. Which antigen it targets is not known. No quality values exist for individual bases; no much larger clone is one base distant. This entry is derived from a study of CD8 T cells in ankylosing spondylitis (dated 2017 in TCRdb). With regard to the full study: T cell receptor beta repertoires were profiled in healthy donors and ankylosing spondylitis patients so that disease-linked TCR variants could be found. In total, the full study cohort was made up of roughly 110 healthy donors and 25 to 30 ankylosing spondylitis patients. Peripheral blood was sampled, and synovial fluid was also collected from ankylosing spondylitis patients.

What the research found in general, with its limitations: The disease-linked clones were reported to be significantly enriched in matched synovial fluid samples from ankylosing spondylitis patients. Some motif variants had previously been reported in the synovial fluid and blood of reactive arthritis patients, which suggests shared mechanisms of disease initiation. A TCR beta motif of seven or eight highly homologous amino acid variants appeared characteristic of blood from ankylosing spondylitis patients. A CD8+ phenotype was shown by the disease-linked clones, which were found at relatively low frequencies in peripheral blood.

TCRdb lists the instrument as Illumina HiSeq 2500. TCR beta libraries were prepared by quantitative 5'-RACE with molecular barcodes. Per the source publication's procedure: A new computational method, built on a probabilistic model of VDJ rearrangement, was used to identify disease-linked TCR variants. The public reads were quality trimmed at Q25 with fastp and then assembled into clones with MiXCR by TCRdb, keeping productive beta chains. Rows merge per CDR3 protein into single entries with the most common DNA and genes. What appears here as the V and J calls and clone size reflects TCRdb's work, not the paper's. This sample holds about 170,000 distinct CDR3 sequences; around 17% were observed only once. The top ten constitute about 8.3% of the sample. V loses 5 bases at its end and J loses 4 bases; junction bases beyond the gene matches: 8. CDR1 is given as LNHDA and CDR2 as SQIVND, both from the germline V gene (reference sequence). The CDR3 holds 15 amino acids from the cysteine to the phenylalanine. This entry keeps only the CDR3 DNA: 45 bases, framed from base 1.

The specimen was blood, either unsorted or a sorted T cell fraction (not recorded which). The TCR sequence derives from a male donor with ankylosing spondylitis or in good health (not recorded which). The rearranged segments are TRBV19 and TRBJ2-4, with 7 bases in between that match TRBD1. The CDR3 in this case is CASSPGQVIKNIQYF. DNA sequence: TGTGCCAGTAGTCCTGGACAGGTCATAAAAAACATTCAGTACTTC.